This paragraph covers one T cell receptor (beta chain) sequence. The data belong to a study of blood T cell repertoires in COVID-19. Whole-study context: From the United States, Italy and Spain came samples of acute and convalescent COVID-19.

Profiling relied on immunoSEQ multiplex PCR, and the TCRdb table lists in-frame clones only, not all of them. The profile shows approximately 50,000 clones, around 88% of them singletons. The CDR3 contains 11 residues. The V and J ends lost 3 bases and 4 bases respectively, with 4 bases between them. CDR1 is SGDLS and CDR2 is YYNGEE in the germline V gene. What was sequenced was peripheral blood. V gene TRBV9 combines with J gene TRBJ2-5; D unresolved. This TCR was sampled from a human donor in a cohort sampled during active COVID-19. The CDR3 here is CASSALETQYF. CDR3 DNA sequence: TGTGCCAGCAGCGCATTAGAGACCCAGTACTTC.